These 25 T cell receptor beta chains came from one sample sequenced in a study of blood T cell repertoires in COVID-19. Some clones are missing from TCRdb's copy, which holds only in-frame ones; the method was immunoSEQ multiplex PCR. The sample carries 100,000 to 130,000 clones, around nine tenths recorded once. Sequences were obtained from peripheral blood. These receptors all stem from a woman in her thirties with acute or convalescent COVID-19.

The CDR3 protein is CATTVTSAKEETQYF. DNA of the CDR3: TGTGCCACTACTGTGACTAGCGCGAAGGAAGAGACCCAGTACTTC. The chain carries TRBV7-3 and TRBJ2-5; 8 nucleotides agree with TRBD2. The CDR3 runs 15 residues. The junction had 13 bases not matched to a gene; V was cut back by 10 bases and J by 3 bases. Germline V CDR1 and CDR2: SGHTA, FQGTGA.

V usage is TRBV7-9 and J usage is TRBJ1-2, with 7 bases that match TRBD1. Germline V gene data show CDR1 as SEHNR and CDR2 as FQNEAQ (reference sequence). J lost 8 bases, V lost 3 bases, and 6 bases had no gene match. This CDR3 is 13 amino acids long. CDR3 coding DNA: TGTGCCAGCAGCTTGGGACAGTTCGGGGGCTACACCTTC. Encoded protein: CASSLGQFGGYTF.

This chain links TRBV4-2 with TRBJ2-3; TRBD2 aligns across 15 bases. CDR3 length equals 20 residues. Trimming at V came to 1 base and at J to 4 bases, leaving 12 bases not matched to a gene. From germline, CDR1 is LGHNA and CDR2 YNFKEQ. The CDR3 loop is CASSQGRWTSGGAGPDTQYF. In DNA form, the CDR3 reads TGTGCCAGCAGCCAAGGCCGATGGACTAGCGGGGGGGCCGGCCCAGATACGCAGTATTTT.

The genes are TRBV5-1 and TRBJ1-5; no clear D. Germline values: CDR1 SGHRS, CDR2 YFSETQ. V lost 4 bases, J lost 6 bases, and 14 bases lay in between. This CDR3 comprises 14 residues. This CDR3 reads CASSPGGWGQPQHF. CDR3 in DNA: TGCGCCAGCAGCCCGGGCGGGTGGGGTCAGCCCCAGCATTTT.

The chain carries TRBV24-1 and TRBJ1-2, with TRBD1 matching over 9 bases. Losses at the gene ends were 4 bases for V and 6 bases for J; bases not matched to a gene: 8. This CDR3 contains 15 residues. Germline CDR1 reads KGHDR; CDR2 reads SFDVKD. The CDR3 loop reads CATSDRDRAMDGYTF. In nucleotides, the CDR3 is TGTGCCACCAGTGACCGGGACAGGGCTATGGATGGCTACACCTTC.

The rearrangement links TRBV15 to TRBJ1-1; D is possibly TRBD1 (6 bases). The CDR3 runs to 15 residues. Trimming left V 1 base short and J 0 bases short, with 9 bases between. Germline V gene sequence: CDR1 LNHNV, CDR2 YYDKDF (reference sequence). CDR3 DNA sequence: TGTGCCACCAGCAGAGGAACAGGGATGAACACTGAAGCTTTCTTT. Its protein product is CATSRGTGMNTEAFF.

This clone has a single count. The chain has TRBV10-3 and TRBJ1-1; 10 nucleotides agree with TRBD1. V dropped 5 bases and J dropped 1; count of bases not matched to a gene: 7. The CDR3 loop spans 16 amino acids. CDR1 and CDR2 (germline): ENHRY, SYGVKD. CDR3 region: CAISLDRGLGNTEAFF. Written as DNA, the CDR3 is TGTGCCATCAGTTTGGACAGGGGGTTAGGGAACACTGAAGCTTTCTTT.

The CDR3 DNA sequence: TGTGCCAGCAGCCGGACGCACACTAGCGGGAAGCTCACAGATACGCAGTATTTT. Its translation is CASSRTHTSGKLTDTQYF. The chain couples TRBV3-1 (or the pseudogene TRBV3-2) to TRBJ2-3, with 10 bases that match TRBD2. Germline values: CDR1 LGHDT, CDR2 YNNKEL (reference sequence). The CDR3 contains 18 residues. Trimming at V came to 4 bases and at J to 2 bases, leaving 12 bases not matched to a gene.

The CDR3: CASRGQGDTEAFF. The CDR3, as DNA: TGCGCCAGCCGCGGCCAGGGGGATACTGAAGCTTTCTTT. The chain uses TRBV10-1 and TRBJ1-1, with 7 bases lining up with TRBD1. After removal of 8 bases from V and 5 bases from J, the junction contained 8 bases not matched to a gene. This CDR3 has 13 amino acids. Germline loops: CDR1 WNHNN, CDR2 SYGVQD (reference sequence).

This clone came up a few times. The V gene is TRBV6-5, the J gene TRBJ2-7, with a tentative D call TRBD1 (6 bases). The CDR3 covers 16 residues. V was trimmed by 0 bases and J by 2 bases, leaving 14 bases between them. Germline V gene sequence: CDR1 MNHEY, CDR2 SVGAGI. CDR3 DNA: TGTGCCAGCAGTTACTCTTTTCCGACAGGAGCCTACGAGCAGTACTTC. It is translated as CASSYSFPTGAYEQYF.

The CDR3 sequence is CASSDGGEDVLGYTF. The CDR3 DNA is TGTGCCAGCAGTGATGGTGGAGAGGATGTGCTTGGCTACACCTTC. The chain links TRBV25-1 to TRBJ1-2; the D is unclear. Germline V gene lookup returns CDR1 MGHDK and CDR2 SYGVNS. Trimming took 3 bases from V and 7 from J, leaving 18 bases between them. This CDR3 is built from 15 residues.

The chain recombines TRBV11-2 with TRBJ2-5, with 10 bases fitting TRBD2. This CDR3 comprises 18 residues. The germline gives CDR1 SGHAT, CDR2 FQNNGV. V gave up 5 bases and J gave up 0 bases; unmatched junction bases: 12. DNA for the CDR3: TGTGCCAGCAGCCTCCTAGGGGATAGCGGGGGGTACCAAGAGACCCAGTACTTC. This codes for CASSLLGDSGGYQETQYF.

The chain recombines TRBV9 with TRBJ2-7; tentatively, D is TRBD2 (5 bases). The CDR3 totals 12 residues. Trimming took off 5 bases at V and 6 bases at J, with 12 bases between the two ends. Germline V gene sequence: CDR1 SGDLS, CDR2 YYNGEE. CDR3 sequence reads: CASSSSPGEQYF. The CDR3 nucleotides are TGTGCCAGCAGTTCTAGCCCCGGCGAGCAGTACTTC. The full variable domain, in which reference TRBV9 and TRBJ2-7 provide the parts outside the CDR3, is DSGVTQTPKHLITATGQRVTLRCSPRSGDLSVYWYQQSLDQGLQFLIQYYNGEERAKGNILERFSAQQFPDLHSELNLSSLELGDSALYFCASSSSPGEQYFGPGTRLTVT.

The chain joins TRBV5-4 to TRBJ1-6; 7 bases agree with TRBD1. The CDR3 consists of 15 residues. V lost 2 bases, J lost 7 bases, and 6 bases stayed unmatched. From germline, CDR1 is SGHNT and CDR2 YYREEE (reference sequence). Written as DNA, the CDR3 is TGTGCCAGCAGCTTCCACCAGGGGGTCAATTCACCCCTCCACTTT. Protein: CASSFHQGVNSPLHF.

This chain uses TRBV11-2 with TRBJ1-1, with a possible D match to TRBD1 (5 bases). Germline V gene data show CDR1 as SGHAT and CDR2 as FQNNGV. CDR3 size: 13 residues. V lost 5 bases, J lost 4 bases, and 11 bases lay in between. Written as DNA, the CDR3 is TGTGCCAGCAGCCTGTGGAGGGGCACTGAAGCTTTCTTT. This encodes CASSLWRGTEAFF.

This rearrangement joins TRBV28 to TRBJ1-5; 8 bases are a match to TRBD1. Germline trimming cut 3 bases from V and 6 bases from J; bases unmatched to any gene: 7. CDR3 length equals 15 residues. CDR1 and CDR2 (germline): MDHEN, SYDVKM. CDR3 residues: CASSFPQGAFQPQHF. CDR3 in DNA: TGTGCCAGCAGTTTTCCCCAGGGGGCGTTTCAGCCCCAGCATTTT.

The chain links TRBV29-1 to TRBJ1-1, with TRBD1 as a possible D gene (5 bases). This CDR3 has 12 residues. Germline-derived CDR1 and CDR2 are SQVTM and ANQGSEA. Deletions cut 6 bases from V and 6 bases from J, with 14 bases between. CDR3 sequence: CSVSGEGPEAFF. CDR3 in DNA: TGCAGCGTCTCCGGGGAGGGACCTGAAGCTTTCTTT.

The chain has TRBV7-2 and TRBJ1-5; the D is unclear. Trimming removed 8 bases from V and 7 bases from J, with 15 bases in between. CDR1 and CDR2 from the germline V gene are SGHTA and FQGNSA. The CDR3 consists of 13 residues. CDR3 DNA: TGTGCCAGCTGCGACGGCCTGCGGCAGCCCCAGCATTTT. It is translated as CASCDGLRQPQHF.

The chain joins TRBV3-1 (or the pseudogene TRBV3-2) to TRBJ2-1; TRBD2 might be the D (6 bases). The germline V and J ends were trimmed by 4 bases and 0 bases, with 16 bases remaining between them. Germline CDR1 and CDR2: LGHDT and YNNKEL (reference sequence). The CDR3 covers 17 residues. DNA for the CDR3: TGTGCCAGCAGCCGGTTTCGGGACTCAAGCTCCTACAATGAGCAGTTCTTC. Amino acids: CASSRFRDSSSYNEQFF.

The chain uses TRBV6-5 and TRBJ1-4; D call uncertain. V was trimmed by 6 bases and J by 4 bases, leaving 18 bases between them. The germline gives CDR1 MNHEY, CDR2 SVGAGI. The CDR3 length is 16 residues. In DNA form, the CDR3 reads TGTGCCAGCAGCTACAGTCGTCAACTCGTTAATGAAAAACTGTTTTTT. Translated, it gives CASSYSRQLVNEKLFF.

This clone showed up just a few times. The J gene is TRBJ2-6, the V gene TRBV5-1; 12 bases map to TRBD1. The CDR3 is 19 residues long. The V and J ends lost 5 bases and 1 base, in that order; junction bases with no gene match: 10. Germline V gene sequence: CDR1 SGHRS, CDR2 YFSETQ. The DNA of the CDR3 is TGCGCCAGCAGTCTCGGGACAGGGGGCTCCTCTTCTGGGGCCAACGTCCTGACTTTC. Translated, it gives CASSLGTGGSSSGANVLTF.

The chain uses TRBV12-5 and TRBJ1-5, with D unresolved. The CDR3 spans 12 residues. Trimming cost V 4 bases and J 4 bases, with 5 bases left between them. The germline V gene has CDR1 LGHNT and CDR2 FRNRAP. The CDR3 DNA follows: TGTGCTAGTGGTTCCTTGAATCAGCCCCAGCATTTT. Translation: CASGSLNQPQHF.

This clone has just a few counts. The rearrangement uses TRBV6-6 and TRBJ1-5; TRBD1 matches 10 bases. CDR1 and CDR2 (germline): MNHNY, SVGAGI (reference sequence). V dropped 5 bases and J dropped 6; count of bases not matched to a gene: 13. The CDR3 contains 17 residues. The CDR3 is CASSPSSPGQGSQPQHF. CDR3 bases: TGTGCCAGCAGTCCCTCATCTCCGGGACAGGGGTCTCAGCCCCAGCATTTT.

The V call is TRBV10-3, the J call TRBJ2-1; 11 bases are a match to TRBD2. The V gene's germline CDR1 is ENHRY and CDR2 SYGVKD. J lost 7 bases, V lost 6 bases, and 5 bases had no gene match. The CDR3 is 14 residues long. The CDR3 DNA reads TGTGCCATCAGGATTAGCGGGGGGGTTAATGAGCAGTTCTTC. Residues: CAIRISGGVNEQFF.

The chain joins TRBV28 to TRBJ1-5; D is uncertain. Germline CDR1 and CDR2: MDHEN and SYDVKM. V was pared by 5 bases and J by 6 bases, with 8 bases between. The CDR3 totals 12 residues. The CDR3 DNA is TGTGCCAGCAGTCCTATATCTCAGCCCCAGCATTTT. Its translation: CASSPISQPQHF.